This T cell receptor beta chain was retrieved from a study of T cell changes during pregnancy in multiple sclerosis. Sequencing used immunoSEQ multiplex PCR; TCRdb keeps in-frame clones, though not all of them. The table lists roughly 80,000 clones, 92% of them singletons. Looked up from germline, CDR1 is SGDLS and CDR2 is YYNGEE. V lost 0 bases to trimming and J lost 5 bases, with 6 bases between them. The CDR3 is made up of 13 amino acids. This TCR came from a female donor with multiple sclerosis, enrolled in a pregnancy study. The chain couples TRBV9 to TRBJ1-3; D is uncertain. The sample was peripheral blood, taken before pregnancy. DNA of the CDR3: TGTGCCAGCAGCGTAGCCGAGAGAAACACCATATATTTT. Translating gives CASSVAERNTIYF.